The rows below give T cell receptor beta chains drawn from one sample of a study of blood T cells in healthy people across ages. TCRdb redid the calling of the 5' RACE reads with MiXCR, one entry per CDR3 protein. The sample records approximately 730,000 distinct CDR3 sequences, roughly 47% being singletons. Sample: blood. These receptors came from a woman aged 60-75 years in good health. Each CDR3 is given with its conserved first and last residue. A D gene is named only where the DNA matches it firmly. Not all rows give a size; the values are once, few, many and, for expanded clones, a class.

CDR3nt: TGTGCCAGCAGCTCGAGGAGGGGGACAACGTACCAAGAGACCCAGTACTTC; CDR3aa: CASSSRRGTTYQETQYF; j_gene: TRBJ2-5; d_gene: .; v_gene: TRBV7-9; abundance: few; len: 17
CDR3nt: TGTGCCAGCAGTTCGACTAGCGGGGGGATCAATCAGCAGTACTTC; CDR3aa: CASSSTSGGINQQYF; j_gene: TRBJ2-5; d_gene: TRBD2; v_gene: TRBV12-3/TRBV12-4; abundance: .; len: 15
CDR3nt: TGTGCCTGGAGTGTACCCCCGGGATATCAGCCCCAGCATTTT; CDR3aa: CAWSVPPGYQPQHF; j_gene: TRBJ1-5; d_gene: .; v_gene: TRBV30; abundance: .; len: 14
CDR3nt: TGCAGCGTTTACGCAAAAGAAGCTTTCTTT; CDR3aa: CSVYAKEAFF; j_gene: TRBJ1-1; d_gene: .; v_gene: TRBV29-1; abundance: .; len: 10
CDR3nt: TGTGCCAGCAGTGAATTGGGGAGGGCTAACACTGAAGCTTTCTTT; CDR3aa: CASSELGRANTEAFF; j_gene: TRBJ1-1; d_gene: .; v_gene: TRBV2; abundance: .; len: 15
CDR3nt: TGTGCCAGCAGCGGCTGGACTAGCGGGGAAACAACCACAGATACGCAGTATTTT; CDR3aa: CASSGWTSGETTTDTQYF; j_gene: TRBJ2-3; d_gene: TRBD2; v_gene: TRBV9; abundance: .; len: 18
CDR3nt: TGTGCCAGCAGCTTTATGGGCGGCAGCTACGAGCAGTACTTC; CDR3aa: CASSFMGGSYEQYF; j_gene: TRBJ2-7; d_gene: .; v_gene: TRBV7-9; abundance: .; len: 14
CDR3nt: TGCAGCGTTGAATCCTTTGACGGGGAGGGAGCCACAGATACGCAGTATTTT; CDR3aa: CSVESFDGEGATDTQYF; j_gene: TRBJ2-3; d_gene: TRBD2; v_gene: TRBV29-1; abundance: .; len: 17
CDR3nt: TGTGCCAGCAGCTCGAGAGTGGTTCAGCCCCAGCATTTT; CDR3aa: CASSSRVVQPQHF; j_gene: TRBJ1-5; d_gene: .; v_gene: TRBV7-2; abundance: .; len: 13
CDR3nt: TGCAGTGCTTTACCTACGGACAGGGATCAGCCCCAGCATTTT; CDR3aa: CSALPTDRDQPQHF; j_gene: TRBJ1-5; d_gene: TRBD1; v_gene: TRBV20-1; abundance: few; len: 14
CDR3nt: TGCAGCGTTGACCCCTTCCCTGCTGAGAGCTCCTACAATGAGCAGTTCTTC; CDR3aa: CSVDPFPAESSYNEQFF; j_gene: TRBJ2-1; d_gene: .; v_gene: TRBV29-1; abundance: .; len: 17
CDR3nt: TGCAGTGCTAGCACTAGCGGGAGAATTGACATTCAGTACTTC; CDR3aa: CSASTSGRIDIQYF; j_gene: TRBJ2-4; d_gene: TRBD2; v_gene: TRBV20-1; abundance: .; len: 14
CDR3nt: TGTGCCAGCAGCCCCCGGGGTGGTGGATTGGGCTATGGCTACACCTTC; CDR3aa: CASSPRGGGLGYGYTF; j_gene: TRBJ1-2; d_gene: .; v_gene: TRBV7-2; abundance: many; len: 16
CDR3nt: TGTGCCAGCTCACAGGCGCGCAATCAGCCCCAGCATTTT; CDR3aa: CASSQARNQPQHF; j_gene: TRBJ1-5; d_gene: .; v_gene: TRBV18; abundance: .; len: 13